The subject of this entry is one T cell receptor (beta chain). This entry belongs to a study of PD-L1 blockade in urothelial cancer. Study as a whole: Atezolizumab 1,200 mg was given intravenously every 3 weeks, starting 2014. Patients had received 0 to 3 prior chemotherapy regimens.

Profiled with immunoSEQ multiplex PCR; TCRdb holds only in-frame clones, not every one. The table shows 48,000 or so clones, with approximately 80% occurring only once. V lost 5 bases and J lost 4, with 12 bases in between. CDR3 length: 14 amino acids. Germline CDR1 reads MNHEY; CDR2 reads SVGAGI. The time point: peripheral blood 6 weeks after treatment start. Each patient presented with locally advanced or metastatic urothelial carcinoma. Sequenced material: PBMCs, taken around atezolizumab (anti-PD-L1) treatment. V is TRBV6-5 and J is TRBJ2-1; D call uncertain. The receptor was derived from a man between 65 and 80 years old with urothelial cancer. In DNA, the CDR3 is TGTGCCAGCAGTCCTGCGGTTCATTACAATGAGCAGTTCTTC. Translating gives CASSPAVHYNEQFF.